This T cell receptor beta chain was profiled in a study of monozygotic twins with inflammatory bowel disease. The study, taken as a whole, reports: Telling different T cell subtypes apart from each other was not possible.

Details on this clonotype: Its antigen is unknown.

This CDR3 region has 14 residues. The germline V gene encodes CDR1 KGHSH and CDR2 LQKENI. The draw for each donor consisted of a single 2.5 ml blood sample. After re-calling the 5' RACE reads, TCRdb lists one entry per CDR3 protein, DNA absent. Its clone listing holds around 210,000 distinct CDR3 sequences. Sequenced material: blood. The J gene is TRBJ2-1, the V gene TRBV18; checking the TCRdb D call of TRBD1 is not possible without DNA. This clonotype was obtained from a human donor with ulcerative colitis or Crohn's disease, or a healthy co-twin of an affected twin (not recorded which). The CDR3 here is CASSQRQEHNEQFF.